These T cell receptor beta chains were read from a single sample in a study of blood T cell repertoires in COVID-19. Clones were sequenced by immunoSEQ multiplex PCR, and TCRdb holds only the in-frame ones, with some missing. The sample has over 85,000 clones, around 88% seen once. Sequenced input: peripheral blood. Receptor source: a man aged 55 to 70 with acute or convalescent COVID-19. Both conserved end residues are part of each CDR3. The order of the fields is J gene, V gene, clone size, D gene, CDR3 protein, CDR3 DNA. D genes are given only for firm matches. Clone size, where shown, is once, few, many, or a class for clones that have expanded.

J: TRBJ2-3
V: TRBV5-1
size: -
D: -
CDR3: CASSFGGPSTDTQYF
DNA: TGCGCCAGCAGCTTCGGGGGGCCTAGCACAGATACGCAGTATTTT

J: TRBJ1-2
V: TRBV19
size: -
D: TRBD1
CDR3: CASSTGGGTSYGYTF
DNA: TGTGCCAGTAGCACAGGGGGCGGCACCTCCTATGGCTACACCTTC

J: TRBJ1-4
V: TRBV9
size: -
D: -
CDR3: CASSVRPTGVEKLFF
DNA: TGTGCCAGCAGCGTAAGGCCAACAGGAGTTGAAAAACTGTTTTTT

J: TRBJ2-3
V: TRBV19
size: once
D: -
CDR3: CASSISGPADTQYF
DNA: TGTGCCAGTAGTATATCAGGGCCAGCAGATACGCAGTATTTT

J: TRBJ1-2
V: TRBV4-1
size: -
D: TRBD1
CDR3: CASSFGTGQWNYGYTF
DNA: TGCGCCAGCAGCTTTGGGACAGGGCAATGGAACTATGGCTACACCTTC

J: TRBJ2-1
V: TRBV3-1/TRBV3-2
size: -
D: -
CDR3: CASSPLRLIASRNEQFF
DNA: TGTGCCAGCAGCCCGTTGAGACTTATAGCTTCGCGCAATGAGCAGTTCTTC

J: TRBJ2-3
V: TRBV7-8
size: -
D: -
CDR3: CASSQTTASTDTQYF
DNA: TGTGCCAGCAGCCAAACGACAGCTAGCACAGATACGCAGTATTTT

J: TRBJ2-3
V: TRBV19
size: -
D: TRBD2
CDR3: CASSIGGGTDTQYF
DNA: TGTGCCAGTAGTATAGGGGGGGGTACAGATACGCAGTATTTT

J: TRBJ2-5
V: TRBV29-1
size: -
D: TRBD1
CDR3: CSVKTGVGETQYF
DNA: TGCAGCGTTAAGACAGGGGTTGGAGAGACCCAGTACTTC

J: TRBJ2-3
V: TRBV18
size: -
D: TRBD1
CDR3: CASSPGQGATDTQYF
DNA: TGTGCCAGCTCACCCGGACAGGGGGCCACAGATACGCAGTATTTT

J: TRBJ2-5
V: TRBV30
size: once
D: TRBD2
CDR3: CAWRGLVETQYF
DNA: TGTGCCTGGAGGGGACTAGTGGAGACCCAGTACTTC

J: TRBJ1-2
V: TRBV10-2
size: few
D: TRBD1
CDR3: CASSELRTGNGYTF
DNA: TGCGCCAGCAGTGAGTTAAGGACAGGGAATGGCTACACCTTC

J: TRBJ2-2
V: TRBV30
size: -
D: TRBD1
CDR3: CAWRMRTGGTGELFF
DNA: TGTGCCTGGAGGATGAGGACAGGGGGCACCGGGGAGCTGTTTTTT

J: TRBJ1-5
V: TRBV5-1
size: -
D: -
CDR3: CASSDGRANQPQHF
DNA: TGCGCCAGCAGTGATGGGAGGGCTAATCAGCCCCAGCATTTT

J: TRBJ2-3
V: TRBV28
size: few
D: TRBD2
CDR3: CASSSAGFRTDTQYF
DNA: TGTGCCAGCAGTTCAGCGGGATTTCGCACAGATACGCAGTATTTT

J: TRBJ2-2
V: TRBV5-1
size: -
D: TRBD1
CDR3: CASSLVWTGRGELFF
DNA: TGCGCCAGCAGCTTGGTGTGGACAGGACGCGGGGAGCTGTTTTTT

J: TRBJ2-7
V: TRBV6-5
size: -
D: TRBD1
CDR3: CASTRQGSYEQYF
DNA: TGTGCCAGCACCCGACAGGGCTCCTACGAGCAGTACTTC

J: TRBJ1-1
V: TRBV7-9
size: -
D: -
CDR3: CASSLGRSEAFF
DNA: TGTGCCAGCAGCTTAGGGCGGTCTGAAGCTTTCTTT

J: TRBJ1-6
V: TRBV18
size: few
D: -
CDR3: CASSPRGGSHNSPLHF
DNA: TGTGCCAGCTCACCACGGGGGGGCTCCCATAATTCACCCCTCCACTTT

J: TRBJ1-6
V: TRBV18
size: few
D: TRBD1
CDR3: CASSPPGQGQDSPLHF
DNA: TGTGCCAGCTCACCACCGGGACAGGGGCAAGATTCACCCCTCCACTTT

J: TRBJ2-7
V: TRBV2
size: -
D: TRBD2
CDR3: CASSPTSQMYYEQYF
DNA: TGTGCCAGCAGCCCGACTAGCCAAATGTACTACGAGCAGTACTTC

J: TRBJ2-1
V: TRBV6-5
size: -
D: TRBD2
CDR3: CASSYSMAGGYNEQFF
DNA: TGTGCCAGCAGTTACTCCATGGCGGGAGGCTACAATGAGCAGTTCTTC

J: TRBJ1-2
V: TRBV5-6
size: -
D: TRBD1
CDR3: CASSPGQGISDGYTF
DNA: TGTGCCAGCAGCCCGGGACAGGGGATTTCAGATGGCTACACCTTC

J: TRBJ2-3
V: TRBV2
size: -
D: -
CDR3: CASWGQGASSGRGETDTQYF
DNA: TGTGCCAGCTGGGGACAGGGGGCGTCTAGCGGGAGGGGAGAAACAGATACGCAGTATTTT

J: TRBJ2-7
V: TRBV4-2
size: -
D: TRBD2
CDR3: CASSQEPAGADEQYF
DNA: TGTGCCAGCAGCCAAGAACCAGCGGGAGCCGACGAGCAGTACTTC

J: TRBJ2-7
V: TRBV3-1/TRBV3-2
size: once
D: -
CDR3: CASSQDLGGSGSYEQYF
DNA: TGTGCCAGCAGCCAAGATCTAGGTGGGAGTGGCTCCTACGAGCAGTACTTC

J: TRBJ1-5
V: TRBV6-2/TRBV6-3
size: -
D: -
CDR3: CASSYRGGNQPQHF
DNA: TGTGCCAGCAGTTACAGAGGTGGAAATCAGCCCCAGCATTTT

J: TRBJ2-7
V: TRBV27
size: -
D: -
CDR3: CASRTVGGPIYEQYF
DNA: TGTGCCAGCAGGACGGTCGGAGGGCCTATCTACGAGCAGTACTTC

J: TRBJ2-1
V: TRBV7-2
size: -
D: TRBD2
CDR3: CASSLLAGGPGEQFF
DNA: TGTGCCAGCAGCTTACTAGCGGGGGGGCCCGGTGAGCAGTTCTTC

J: TRBJ1-6
V: TRBV7-3
size: medium-sized
D: -
CDR3: CASSLRGNSPLHF
DNA: TGTGCCAGCAGCTTAAGAGGGAATTCACCCCTCCACTTT

J: TRBJ1-3
V: TRBV7-6
size: -
D: -
CDR3: CASSLVGTTPRSGNTIYF
DNA: TGTGCCAGCAGCTTAGTCGGGACTACGCCCCGCTCTGGAAACACCATATATTTT

J: TRBJ2-1
V: TRBV10-1
size: -
D: TRBD2
CDR3: CASSEPEWREGYNEQFF
DNA: TGCGCCAGCAGTGAGCCAGAGTGGCGGGAGGGCTACAATGAGCAGTTCTTC

J: TRBJ2-1
V: TRBV6-2/TRBV6-3
size: -
D: TRBD2
CDR3: CASSYSSGRTNEQFF
DNA: TGTGCCAGCAGTTACTCGAGCGGGAGGACCAATGAGCAGTTCTTC

J: TRBJ1-3
V: TRBV7-8
size: -
D: -
CDR3: CASSYTSTAGNTIYF
DNA: TGTGCCAGCAGCTACACCTCCACTGCGGGGAACACCATATATTTT